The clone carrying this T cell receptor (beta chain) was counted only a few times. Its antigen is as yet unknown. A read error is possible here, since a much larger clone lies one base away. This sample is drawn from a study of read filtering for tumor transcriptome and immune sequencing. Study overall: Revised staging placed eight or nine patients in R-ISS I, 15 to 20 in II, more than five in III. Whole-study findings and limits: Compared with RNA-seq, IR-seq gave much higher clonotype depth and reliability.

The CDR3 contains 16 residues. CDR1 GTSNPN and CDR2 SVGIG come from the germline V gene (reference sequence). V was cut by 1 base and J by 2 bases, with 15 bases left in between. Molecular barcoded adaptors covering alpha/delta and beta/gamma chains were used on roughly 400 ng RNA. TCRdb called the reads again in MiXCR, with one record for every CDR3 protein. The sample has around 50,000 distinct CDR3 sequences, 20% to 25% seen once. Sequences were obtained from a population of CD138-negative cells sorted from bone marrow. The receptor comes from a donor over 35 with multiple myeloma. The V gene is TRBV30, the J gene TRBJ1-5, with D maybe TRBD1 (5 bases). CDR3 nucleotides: TGTGCCTGGAGTGGCAGGGCCCCGGGGGGCAATCAGCCCCAGCATTTT. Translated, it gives CAWSGRAPGGNQPQHF.